The 5 T cell receptor beta chains given below trace back to one sample, sequenced in a study of blood T cells in healthy people across ages. Primers used in a second PCR of roughly 7 to 12 cycles were a sample-barcoded 5' primer and a J-beta primer mix. TCRdb independently ran MiXCR on the 5' RACE reads; one entry per CDR3 protein. The sample carries about 680,000 distinct CDR3 sequences, around 49% recorded once. The sequencing sample was made of blood. These receptors were collected from an older woman in good health.

The chain joins TRBV20-1 to TRBJ2-3; the D is unclear. CDR1 is DFQATT and CDR2 is SNEGSKA in the germline V gene (reference sequence). V lost 4 bases and J 2 bases, leaving 13 bases between the germline ends. The CDR3 loop spans 14 amino acids. The CDR3 region is CSAMGSEATDTQYF. The CDR3 nucleotides are TGCAGTGCTATGGGAAGTGAGGCCACAGATACGCAGTATTTT.

A few counts support this clonotype. The chain employs TRBV20-1 and TRBJ2-6; 7 bases fit TRBD1. V lost 4 bases to trimming and J lost 4 bases; unmatched junction nucleotides: 13. Germline V CDR1 and CDR2: DFQATT, SNEGSKA (reference sequence). The CDR3 extends over 17 amino acids. The CDR3 DNA sequence: TGCAGTGCTACAAACCGACAGGGCACATCAGGGGCCAACGTCCTGACTTTC. The encoded protein is CSATNRQGTSGANVLTF.

The sample holds many counts of this clonotype. V gene TRBV7-2 combines with J gene TRBJ2-3; no clear D. The V gene's germline CDR1 is SGHTA and CDR2 FQGNSA. Trimming left V 5 bases short and J 2 bases short, with 8 bases between. This CDR3 has 13 residues. Written as DNA, the CDR3 is TGTGCCAGCAGCGTAGGGATCACAGATACGCAGTATTTT. This codes for CASSVGITDTQYF.

On this clonotype itself: This clone may be a read error of a much larger clone one base away. The chain carries TRBV9 and TRBJ2-7; D not resolved. Trimming shortened V by 0 bases and J by 3 bases, and 13 bases separated the two germline ends. This CDR3 region has 15 residues. CDR1 is SGDLS and CDR2 is YYNGEE in the germline V gene. CDR3 nucleotides: TGTGCCAGCAGCGTAGATGGCAGGCCAGACTACGAGCAGTACTTC. Its translation is CASSVDGRPDYEQYF.

This chain connects TRBV9 to TRBJ2-7, with 12 bases aligning to TRBD1. The CDR3 length is 14 residues. Germline trimming cut 4 bases from V and 6 bases from J; bases unmatched to any gene: 5. Germline V gene lookup returns CDR1 SGDLS and CDR2 YYNGEE. The CDR3: CASSHGTGGGEQYF. DNA of the CDR3: TGTGCCAGCAGCCACGGGACAGGGGGCGGCGAGCAGTACTTC.